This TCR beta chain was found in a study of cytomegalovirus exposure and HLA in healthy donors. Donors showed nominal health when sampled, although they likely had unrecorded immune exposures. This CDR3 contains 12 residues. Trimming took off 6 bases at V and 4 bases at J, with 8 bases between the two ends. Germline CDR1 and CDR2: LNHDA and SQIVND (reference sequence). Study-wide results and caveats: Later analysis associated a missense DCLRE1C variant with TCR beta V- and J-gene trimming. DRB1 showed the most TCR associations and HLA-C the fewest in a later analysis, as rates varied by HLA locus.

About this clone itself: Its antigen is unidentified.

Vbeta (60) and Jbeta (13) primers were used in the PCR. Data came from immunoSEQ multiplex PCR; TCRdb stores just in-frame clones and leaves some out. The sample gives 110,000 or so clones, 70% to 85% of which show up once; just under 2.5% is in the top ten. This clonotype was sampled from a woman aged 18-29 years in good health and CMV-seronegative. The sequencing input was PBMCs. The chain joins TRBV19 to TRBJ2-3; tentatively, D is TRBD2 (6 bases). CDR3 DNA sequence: TGTGCCAGTAGGGGGGGATCAGATACGCAGTATTTT. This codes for CASRGGSDTQYF. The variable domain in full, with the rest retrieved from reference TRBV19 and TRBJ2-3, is DGGITQSPKYLFRKEGQNVTLSCEQNLNHDAMYWYRQDPGQGLRLIYYSQIVNDFQKGDIAEGYSVSREKKESFPLTVTSAQKNPTAFYLCASRGGSDTQYFGPGTRLTVL.